Presented here are 17 T cell receptor beta chains from one specimen sequenced in a study of blood T cell repertoires in COVID-19. Repertoires were generated with immunoSEQ multiplex PCR, while TCRdb's copy carries only in-frame clones and drops some. The data hold about 50,000 clones, with more than 90% observed a single time. Sequenced input: peripheral blood. These receptors were taken from a woman of 80 years or more with acute or convalescent COVID-19.

The chain links TRBV7-2 to TRBJ2-2; 10 bases line up with TRBD2. J gave up 6 bases and V 4 bases, and 2 bases lay outside the gene matches. Germline V gene sequence: CDR1 SGHTA, CDR2 FQGNSA. The CDR3 extends over 14 amino acids. The CDR3 DNA reads as TGTGCCAGCAGCTGGACTAGCGGTTCCGGGGAGCTGTTTTTT. It codes for CASSWTSGSGELFF.

The chain uses TRBV5-1 and TRBJ1-1; D remains unclear. The CDR3 has 13 amino acids. V was pared by 0 bases and J by 7 bases, with 10 bases between. The V gene's germline CDR1 is SGHRS and CDR2 YFSETQ. CDR3 residues: CASSLGQFGEAFF. CDR3 DNA: TGCGCCAGCAGCTTGGGGCAGTTTGGTGAAGCTTTCTTT.

V gene TRBV19 combines with J gene TRBJ1-1; 7 nucleotides line up with TRBD1. The CDR3 runs to 15 residues. With 7 bases clipped from V and 7 bases from J, the junction kept 15 bases outside the gene matches. Germline V gene lookup returns CDR1 LNHDA and CDR2 SQIVND (reference sequence). As DNA, the CDR3 is TGTGCCAGTACCAAAGGACAGGCGCCTTTTGGTGAAGCTTTCTTT. This codes for CASTKGQAPFGEAFF.

J is TRBJ2-7 and V is TRBV6-2 or TRBV6-3; 11 bases are a match to TRBD2. This CDR3 comprises 17 residues. Germline CDR1 and CDR2: MNHEY and SVGEGT. With V trimmed by 6 bases and J by 2 bases, 12 bases remained unmatched. Here the CDR3 DNA reads TGTGCCAGCAGCCGAGCCGCCACTAGCGGGAGACCCTACGAGCAGTACTTC. This sequence encodes CASSRAATSGRPYEQYF.

This clone came up a few times. This chain joins TRBV6-5 and TRBJ1-5, with a possible D match to TRBD1 (5 bases). The CDR3 sequence is 15 residues long. Germline lookup yields CDR1 MNHEY and CDR2 SVGAGI. Trimming left V 8 bases short and J 3 bases short, with 17 bases between. The CDR3 bases are TGTGCCAGCGCCAAATCGGGGGGAAACAATCAGCCCCAGCATTTT. Protein sequence: CASAKSGGNNQPQHF.

V usage is TRBV6-5 and J usage is TRBJ2-2, with D possibly TRBD1 on 6 matching bases. The V gene's germline CDR1 is MNHEY and CDR2 SVGAGI. V lost 6 bases to trimming and J lost 6 bases, with 17 bases between them. The CDR3 is 15 amino acids. As DNA, the CDR3 is TGTGCCAGCAGCCCCGGGACATTTACTTCCGGGGAGCTGTTTTTT. Translating gives CASSPGTFTSGELFF.

The chain joins TRBV4-2 to TRBJ1-2, with 10 bases fitting TRBD1. Trimming took 1 base from V and 4 from J; bases not matched to a gene: 0. Germline V CDR1 and CDR2: LGHNA, YNFKEQ. The CDR3 runs to 14 residues. CDR3 region: CASSQGQGAYGYTF. CDR3 in DNA: TGTGCCAGCAGCCAAGGACAGGGGGCCTATGGCTACACCTTC.

The rearrangement uses TRBV19 and TRBJ2-7; D might be TRBD1 (5 bases). The CDR3 loop spans 14 amino acids. Germline CDR1 is LNHDA and CDR2 is SQIVND (reference sequence). Deletions cut 0 bases from V and 0 bases from J, with 6 bases between. The CDR3 sequence is CASSIEDSSYEQYF. DNA of the CDR3: TGTGCCAGTAGTATAGAAGACAGCTCCTACGAGCAGTACTTC.

CDR3 nucleotide sequence: TGTGCCAGCAGTGAAGGGGGTCTAGCATTTGCCGAGCAGTACTTC. Translation gives CASSEGGLAFAEQYF. The V and J genes are TRBV6-1 and TRBJ2-7, with D possibly matching TRBD2 (5 bases). V lost 1 base to trimming and J lost 6 bases, with 16 bases between them. The CDR3 spans 15 residues. Germline values: CDR1 MNHNS, CDR2 SASEGT.

J is TRBJ1-5 and V is TRBV7-9; the match to TRBD1 covers 7 bases. Germline lookup yields CDR1 SEHNR and CDR2 FQNEAQ (reference sequence). The CDR3 covers 12 residues. Losses at the gene ends were 11 bases for V and 4 bases for J; bases not matched to a gene: 5. CDR3 nucleotides: TGTGCCGGACAGGAGGATAATCAGCCCCAGCATTTT. Protein sequence: CAGQEDNQPQHF.

This chain links TRBV30 with TRBJ1-2; D might be TRBD1 (6 bases). Germline-derived CDR1 and CDR2 are GTSNPN and SVGIG (reference sequence). V lost 4 bases to trimming and J lost 6 bases, with 15 bases between them. This CDR3 region has 13 residues. CDR3 loop: CAWTSDWGHGYTF. CDR3 nucleotide sequence: TGTGCCTGGACCTCTGACTGGGGGCATGGCTACACCTTC.

The chain joins TRBV24-1 to TRBJ2-1; D remains ambiguous. The length of the CDR3 is 14 residues. Trimming shortened V by 4 bases and J by 0 bases, and 6 bases separated the two germline ends. The V gene's germline CDR1 is KGHDR and CDR2 SFDVKD. The chain's CDR3 is CATSEWSSYNEQFF. In nucleotides, the CDR3 is TGTGCCACCAGTGAATGGAGCTCCTACAATGAGCAGTTCTTC.

This sequence joins TRBV18 and TRBJ2-1; 7 bases agree with TRBD2. There are 15 residues in the CDR3. The V and J ends lost 3 bases and 7 bases, in that order; junction bases with no gene match: 9. CDR1 is KGHSH, CDR2 LQKENI, per germline. CDR3 residues: CASSPLPLAANEQFF. DNA of the CDR3: TGTGCCAGCTCACCCCTACCGCTAGCGGCAAATGAGCAGTTCTTC.

This CDR3 reads CASSLAGTSGIGEQFF. CDR3 coding DNA: TGTGCCAGCAGCTTAGCCGGGACTAGCGGGATAGGTGAGCAGTTCTTC. This chain connects TRBV7-2 to TRBJ2-1; TRBD2 matches at 13 bases. J gave up 9 bases and V 0 bases, and 5 bases lay outside the gene matches. Germline CDR1 and CDR2: SGHTA and FQGNSA. The CDR3 length is 16 residues. The full variable domain, completed using reference TRBV7-2 and TRBJ2-1, is GAGVSQSPSNKVTEKGKDVELRCDPISGHTALYWYRQSLGQGLEFLIYFQGNSAPDKSGLPSDRFSAERTGGSVSTLTIQRTQQEDSAVYLCASSLAGTSGIGEQFFGPGTRLTVL.

The rearrangement links TRBV7-9 to TRBJ1-3; D uncertain. Germline V gives CDR1 SEHNR, CDR2 FQNEAQ (reference sequence). The CDR3 covers 17 residues. The V end was cut by 5 bases, the J end by 0 bases, with 17 bases between. For the CDR3, the DNA is TGTGCCAGCAGCCGAGGGTGGGTTACGAACTCTGGAAACACCATATATTTT. This sequence encodes CASSRGWVTNSGNTIYF.

The CDR3 DNA follows: TGTGCCTCCAGGGGGGACAATTCACCCCTCCACTTT. As protein: CASRGDNSPLHF. V and J are TRBV2 and TRBJ1-6; 7 bases align to TRBD1. This CDR3 contains 12 residues. J lost 7 bases, V lost 11 bases, and 5 bases had no gene match. Germline CDR1 and CDR2: SNHLY and FYNNEI.

V gene TRBV5-1 combines with J gene TRBJ1-1, with no clear D. The CDR3 consists of 13 residues. Trimming cost V 4 bases and J 5 bases, with 12 bases left between them. Germline CDR1 reads SGHRS; CDR2 reads YFSETQ. CDR3 DNA: TGCGCCAGCAGCATGGGAGTATTAACTGAAGCTTTCTTT. Residues: CASSMGVLTEAFF. Based on the CDR3 plus reference TRBV5-1 and TRBJ1-1, the full variable domain is KAGVTQTPRYLIKTRGQQVTLSCSPISGHRSVSWYQQTPGQGLQFLFEYFSETQRNKGNFPGRFSGRQFSNSRSEMNVSTLELGDSALYLCASSMGVLTEAFFGQGTRLTVV.